Sequencing of this T cell receptor (beta chain) was carried out in a study of response to subunit inactivated influenza vaccine. Study-level findings and limits: The authors offered the suggestion that each seasonal influenza vaccination recruits few new T cells.

TCRdb re-derived calls from the RT-PCR reads in MiXCR, one entry per CDR3 protein. The sample contains a few hundred thousand distinct CDR3 sequences, 14% of which appear only once. This clonotype was observed many times. Its specificity is unknown. Losses at the gene ends were 5 bases for V and 5 bases for J; bases not matched to a gene: 5. The CDR3 consists of 14 residues. Germline CDR1 is MNHNS and CDR2 is SASEGT. This specimen was PBMCs from blood, taken about 12 days after vaccination. The sequence was collected from a middle-aged man who received an inactivated influenza vaccine. The V call is TRBV6-1, the J call TRBJ2-1, with 8 bases matching TRBD2. This CDR3 is CASSRTSWDNEQFF. The CDR3 DNA reads as TGTGCCAGCAGTAGGACTAGCTGGGACAATGAGCAGTTCTTC.